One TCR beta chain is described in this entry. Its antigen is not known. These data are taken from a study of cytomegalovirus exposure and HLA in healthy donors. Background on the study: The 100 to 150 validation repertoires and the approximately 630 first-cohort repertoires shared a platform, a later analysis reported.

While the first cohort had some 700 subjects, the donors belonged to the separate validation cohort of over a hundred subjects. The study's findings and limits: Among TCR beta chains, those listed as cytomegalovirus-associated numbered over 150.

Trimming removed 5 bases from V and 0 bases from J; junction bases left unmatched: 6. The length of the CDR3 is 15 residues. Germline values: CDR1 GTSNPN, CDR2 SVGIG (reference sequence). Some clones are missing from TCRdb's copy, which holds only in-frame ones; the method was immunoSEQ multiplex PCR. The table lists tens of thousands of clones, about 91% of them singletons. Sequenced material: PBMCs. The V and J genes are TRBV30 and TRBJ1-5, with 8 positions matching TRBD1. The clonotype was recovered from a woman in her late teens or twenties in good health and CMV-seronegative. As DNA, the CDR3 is TGTGCCTGGGGGGACAGGTATTTTAGCAATCAGCCCCAGCATTTT. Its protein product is CAWGDRYFSNQPQHF.